This T cell receptor beta chain originates from a study of T cell responses to AZD1222 COVID-19 vaccine. Points from the study as a whole: When two AZD1222 doses had been given, Spike-specific TCR breadth and depth rose. Females outnumbered males among donors, who were mostly white British; clonal diversity was possibly underestimated. Researchers took repertoire samples only after the peak T cell response had come. CD4 TCRs linked to vaccination spanned spike, dominating at 160-218 and 743-854.

Note on this clone: What it recognizes is unknown.

Using immunoSEQ multiplex PCR, the repertoire was profiled, and TCRdb retains in-frame clones only, with some absent. The data show about 110,000 clones, roughly 90% seen once. The length of the CDR3 is 14 residues. The ends were cut back, 11 bases at V and 2 bases at J, with 15 bases in the middle. Germline loops: CDR1 MDHEN, CDR2 SYDVKM. The sequenced sample was peripheral blood, obtained 28 days after the second AZD1222 dose. This receptor was obtained from an adult who received the AZD1222 COVID-19 vaccine. This chain connects TRBV28 to TRBJ1-4; D unclear. CDR3 region: CAHRPRFTNEKLFF. For the CDR3, the DNA is TGTGCCCATAGGCCCCGGTTTACTAATGAAAAACTGTTTTTT.